This TCR beta chain was sequenced during a study of blood T cells in healthy people across ages. Study observations and caveats: Age showed a roughly linear inverse relationship with TCR beta diversity per million T cells.

Every donor contributed around 10 milliliters of peripheral blood by blood draw. Isolating PBMCs gave at least 6 million of these cells per sample. Sample-barcoded 5' priming and a J-beta primer mix drove a second PCR of about 6 to 12 cycles. Every sample gave at least 3 million paired-end reads containing CDR3. MiXCR, applied by TCRdb to the 5' RACE reads, yields one record per CDR3 protein. The table includes about 570,000 distinct CDR3 sequences, 27% detected once. As regards this clonotype: As yet, its antigen is unknown.

The germline V and J ends were trimmed by 4 bases and 10 bases, with 10 bases remaining between them. Germline V gene data show CDR1 as SGHTA and CDR2 as FQGNSA. The CDR3 consists of 11 residues. The sequence derives from a woman in her 70s in good health. Specimen: blood. J is TRBJ1-1 and V is TRBV7-2, with D tentatively TRBD1 (5 bases). Here the CDR3 DNA reads TGTGCCAGCAGCTCGCCGAGGGGAGCTTTCTTT. It codes for CASSSPRGAFF.